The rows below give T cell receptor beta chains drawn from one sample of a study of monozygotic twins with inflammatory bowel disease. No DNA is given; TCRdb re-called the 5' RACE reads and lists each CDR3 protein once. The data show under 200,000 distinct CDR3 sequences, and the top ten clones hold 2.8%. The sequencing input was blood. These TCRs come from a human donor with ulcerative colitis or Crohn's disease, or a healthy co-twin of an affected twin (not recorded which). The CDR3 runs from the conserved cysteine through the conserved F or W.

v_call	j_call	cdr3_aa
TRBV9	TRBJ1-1	CASSVEQGFGTEAFF
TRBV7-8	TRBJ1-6	CASSLGGGIDSPLHF
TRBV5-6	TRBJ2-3	CANSLDIGASTDTQYF
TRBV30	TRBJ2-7	CAWSVQGTSYEQYF
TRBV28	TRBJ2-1	CASSPRLAGGPEQFF
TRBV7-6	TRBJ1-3	CASSLSLDVSGNTIYF
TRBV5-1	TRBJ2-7	CASNSMDRDYEQYF
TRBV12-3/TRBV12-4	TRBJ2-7	CASSIGTSYEQYF
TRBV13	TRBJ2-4	CASSLGQGRGNIQYF
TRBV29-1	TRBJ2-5	CSVGNRGGQETQYF
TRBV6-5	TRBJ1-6	CASGYTASYNSPLHF
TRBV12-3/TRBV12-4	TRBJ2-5	CASRSKGLPQETQYF
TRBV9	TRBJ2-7	CASSIGTLGSYEQYF
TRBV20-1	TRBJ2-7	CSARGGILLEQYF
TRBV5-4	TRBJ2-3	CASSFASGRTDTQYF
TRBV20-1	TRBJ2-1	CSASYPSGRESEQFF
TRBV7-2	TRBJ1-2	CASSRDRDSYGYTF
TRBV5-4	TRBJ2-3	CASSLGLLKGTDTQYF
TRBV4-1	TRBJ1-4	CASSPQRLGNEKLFF
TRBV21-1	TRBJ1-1	CASSKGSPSEGARNTEAFF
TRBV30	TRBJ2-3	CAFGGSGKDTQYF
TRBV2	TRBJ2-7	CASILGRDIYEQYF
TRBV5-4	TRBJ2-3	CASSFAGGSTDTQYF
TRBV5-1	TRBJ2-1	CASSLERDLYNEQFF
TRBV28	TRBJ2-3	CASSTRAGNTDTQYF
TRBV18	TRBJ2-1	CASSPLEGGEQFF
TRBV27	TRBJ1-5	CASSGGGNQPQHF
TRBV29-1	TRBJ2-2	CSVAQVPGELFF
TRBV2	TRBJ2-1	CASRVVGSYNEQFF
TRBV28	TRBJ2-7	CASSLVGPGGDEQYF
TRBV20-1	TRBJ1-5	CSATVSNQPQHF
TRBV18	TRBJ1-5	CASSPGVGNQPQHF
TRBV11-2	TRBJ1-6	CASSPTTGASPLHF
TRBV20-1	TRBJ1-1	CSAMDRGWSEAFF
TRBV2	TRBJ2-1	CASSEAPRLAGDEQFF
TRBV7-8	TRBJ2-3	CASSLVVAGMGTDTQYF
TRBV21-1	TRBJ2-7	CASSKSGLSSYEQYF
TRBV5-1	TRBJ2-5	CASSTAGTGGFETQYF
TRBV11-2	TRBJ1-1	CASSRGVNTEAFF
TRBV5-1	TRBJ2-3	CASSLSWADTQYF
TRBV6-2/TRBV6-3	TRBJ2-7	CASSTASGQYF
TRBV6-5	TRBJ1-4	CASSYPRGSGATNEKLFF
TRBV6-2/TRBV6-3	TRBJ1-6	CASSYSGGLLHF
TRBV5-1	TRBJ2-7	CASSLRDGPYEQYF
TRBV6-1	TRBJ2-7	CASSPLGIGYEQYF
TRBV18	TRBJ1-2	CASSPGAAGRGYGYTF
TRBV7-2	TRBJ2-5	CASSRRSGEETQYF
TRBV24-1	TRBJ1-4	CATSDPWRGKGEKLFF
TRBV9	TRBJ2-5	CASSVQGGAETQYF
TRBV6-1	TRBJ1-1	CASSTLSGHTEAFF
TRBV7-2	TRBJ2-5	CASSLAPGKGETQYF
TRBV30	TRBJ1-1	CAWSATGRMNTEAFF
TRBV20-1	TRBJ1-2	CSARVGSTVYGYTF
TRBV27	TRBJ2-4	CASSFGSARGLAGKSRDIQYF
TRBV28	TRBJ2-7	CASSFFALSGGHEQYF
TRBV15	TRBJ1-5	CATSSTRGLQPQHF
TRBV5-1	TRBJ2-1	CASSLALAGGDNEQFF
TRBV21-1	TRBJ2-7	CASSNRGVPSYEQYF